Reported below is one T cell receptor beta chain. The antigen is unknown. Produced via immunoSEQ multiplex PCR; TCRdb's table is partial and in-frame only. The sample yields over 85,000 clones, about 92% seen once. Germline-derived CDR1 and CDR2 are MNHEY and SMNVEV (reference sequence). Trimming at V came to 8 bases and at J to 2 bases, leaving 10 bases not matched to a gene. The CDR3 length is 15 residues. These data originate in a study of PD-1 blockade in classical Hodgkin lymphoma. Findings of the study overall: Prior therapy or disease activity may underlie the repertoire differences, whose causes remain undefined. Newly diagnosed patients were reported to start with lower TCR diversity than healthy donors.

This sample's time point: cycle 4 day 1 (C4D1), after 5 to 7 weeks of nivolumab. Brentuximab vedotin exposure varied, and every patient relapsed after autologous stem cell transplantation. The clonotype originates from a human donor with classical Hodgkin lymphoma. The material was peripheral blood mononuclear cells (PBMCs), obtained before the fourth cycle of nivolumab. This chain joins TRBV27 and TRBJ2-3; TRBD1 matches 7 bases. The chain's CDR3 is CASRTGDRITDTQYF. As DNA, the CDR3 is TGTGCCAGCCGAACAGGGGATCGAATCACAGATACGCAGTATTTT.